The 27 T cell receptor beta chains reported below all come from one sample, sequenced in a study of cytomegalovirus exposure and HLA in healthy donors. Here immunoSEQ multiplex PCR was the method, and the copy in TCRdb shows in-frame clones only, minus some. Of roughly 200,000 clones in the sample, about 81% are singletons; the top ten hold roughly 1.2%. Sequencing input: PBMCs. The receptors come from a woman in her twenties or thirties in good health and CMV-seronegative.

The rearrangement joins TRBV5-1 to TRBJ2-7; 8 positions agree with TRBD1. Germline V gene data show CDR1 as SGHRS and CDR2 as YFSETQ. This CDR3 is built from 14 residues. After removal of 7 bases from V and 6 bases from J, the junction contained 12 bases not matched to a gene. The CDR3 loop is CASGPRTGTIEQYF. The CDR3, as DNA: TGCGCCAGCGGCCCACGGACAGGGACCATCGAGCAGTACTTC. Supplemented by reference TRBV5-1 and TRBJ2-7, the full variable domain reads KAGVTQTPRYLIKTRGQQVTLSCSPISGHRSVSWYQQTPGQGLQFLFEYFSETQRNKGNFPGRFSGRQFSNSRSEMNVSTLELGDSALYLCASGPRTGTIEQYFGPGTRLTVT.

V usage is TRBV19 and J usage is TRBJ1-1, with 7 bases identical to TRBD1. The CDR3 contains 12 residues. Germline lookup yields CDR1 LNHDA and CDR2 SQIVND (reference sequence). With 10 bases clipped from V and 3 bases from J, the junction kept 5 bases outside the gene matches. The CDR3: CATGDRYTEAFF. In DNA, the CDR3 is TGTGCCACAGGGGACAGATACACTGAAGCTTTCTTT.

The J gene is TRBJ2-7, the V gene TRBV7-9; D is perhaps TRBD1 (6 bases). This CDR3 region has 14 residues. The V and J ends lost 5 bases and 2 bases respectively, with 13 bases between them. Germline values: CDR1 SEHNR, CDR2 FQNEAQ (reference sequence). CDR3: CASSPGTPAYEQYF. For the CDR3, the DNA is TGTGCCAGCAGCCCCGGGACACCAGCCTACGAGCAGTACTTC.

This clone occurred a few times. The genes are TRBV25-1 and TRBJ1-1; D is perhaps TRBD1 (6 bases). The CDR3 has 13 amino acids. Germline CDR1 MGHDK, CDR2 SYGVNS. V lost 6 bases and J 1 base, leaving 9 bases between the germline ends. CDR3: CASSVQGNTEAFF. The CDR3 nucleotides read TGTGCCAGCAGCGTACAGGGGAACACTGAAGCTTTCTTT.

This chain joins TRBV11-2 and TRBJ2-2; unclear D gene. The CDR3 covers 12 residues. Germline CDR1 SGHAT, CDR2 FQNNGV. Between the trimmed V and J ends, which lost 4 bases and 6 bases, there was a span of 6 bases. CDR3 in DNA: TGTGCCAGCAGCTCACGAGCCGGGGAGCTGTTTTTT. This gives the protein CASSSRAGELFF.

The chain links TRBV27 to TRBJ1-3; 7 nucleotides agree with TRBD1. Germline CDR1 and CDR2: MNHEY and SMNVEV (reference sequence). This CDR3 is 14 amino acids long. J lost 3 bases, V lost 5 bases, and 4 bases had no gene match. CDR3 sequence (DNA): TGTGCCAGCAGTCTGACAGGGCATGGAAACACCATATATTTT. Residues: CASSLTGHGNTIYF.

This clone showed up just once. The V call is TRBV29-1, the J call TRBJ2-3; TRBD2 is a possible D gene (7 bases). The CDR3 contains 12 residues. Between the trimmed V and J ends, which lost 7 bases and 4 bases, there was a span of 12 bases. Per germline, CDR1 SQVTM and CDR2 ANQGSEA. The CDR3 nucleotides are TGCAGCGCTAGGGGGGGCCCAGATACGCAGTATTTT. It specifies CSARGGPDTQYF.

This chain links TRBV10-1 with TRBJ2-1, with 8 bases that match TRBD2. CDR3 length: 15 residues. V gave up 6 bases and J gave up 5 bases; unmatched junction bases: 9. In germline, CDR1 is WNHNN, CDR2 SYGVQD (reference sequence). CDR3 coding DNA: TGCGCCAGCAGGGTCGGCCTAGCGGGTGACAATGAGCAGTTCTTC. Protein product: CASRVGLAGDNEQFF.

The rearrangement links TRBV6-1 to TRBJ2-5; 12 positions match TRBD2. CDR1 and CDR2 (germline): MNHNS, SASEGT. The CDR3 is 15 amino acids. V shed 2 bases, J shed 4 bases, and the junction held 2 bases outside the gene matches. The DNA of the CDR3 is TGTGCCAGCAGTGAACTAGCGGGAGGGCCAGAGACCCAGTACTTC. Translation: CASSELAGGPETQYF.

The chain recombines TRBV11-3 with TRBJ2-2, with a possible D match to TRBD1 (5 bases). The CDR3 consists of 16 residues. The germline V and J ends were trimmed by 5 bases and 1 base, with 14 bases remaining between them. The germline V gene has CDR1 SGHNT and CDR2 YENEEA. This CDR3 reads CASSGVRGRNTGELFF. The CDR3 bases are TGTGCCAGCAGCGGGGTTAGGGGTCGGAACACCGGGGAGCTGTTTTTT.

The CDR3 DNA reads as TGCGCCAGCACCCGGCCGGGGCTAGCGGGAGCGAACCTCTACGAGCAGTACTTC. Protein sequence: CASTRPGLAGANLYEQYF. The chain is built from TRBV5-1 and TRBJ2-7, with 10 nucleotides matching TRBD2. Germline CDR1 SGHRS, CDR2 YFSETQ. CDR3 length equals 18 residues. The trim removed 6 bases at V and 3 bases at J, leaving 18 bases unmatched. Supplemented by reference TRBV5-1 and TRBJ2-7, the full variable domain reads KAGVTQTPRYLIKTRGQQVTLSCSPISGHRSVSWYQQTPGQGLQFLFEYFSETQRNKGNFPGRFSGRQFSNSRSEMNVSTLELGDSALYLCASTRPGLAGANLYEQYFGPGTRLTVT.

The chain couples TRBV4-1 to TRBJ1-2; D possibly corresponds to TRBD1 (5 bases). Trimming left V 3 bases short and J 6 bases short, with 17 bases between. Germline lookup yields CDR1 MGHRA and CDR2 YSYEKL. The length of the CDR3 is 15 residues. The CDR3 bases are TGCGCCAGCAGCCATGGGGGTAGGGGAGGTGATGGCTACACCTTC. It encodes CASSHGGRGGDGYTF.

The V gene is TRBV18, the J gene TRBJ1-5; 8 bases are a match to TRBD1. The J segment lost 3 bases and the V segment lost 6 bases, leaving 4 bases of the junction unmatched. The length of the CDR3 is 14 residues. The V gene's germline CDR1 is KGHSH and CDR2 LQKENI. The CDR3 nucleotides read TGTGCCAGCTCCCTGACAGGGGACAATCAGCCCCAGCATTTT. This encodes CASSLTGDNQPQHF.

This sequence joins TRBV28 and TRBJ1-4, with 8 nucleotides matching TRBD1. Trimming removed 3 bases from V and 8 bases from J; junction bases left unmatched: 11. Germline V gene data show CDR1 as MDHEN and CDR2 as SYDVKM. This CDR3 is 16 amino acids long. DNA of the CDR3: TGTGCCAGCAGTTTCCCACCCGGGACAGGCGGGGAAAAACTGTTTTTT. Protein product: CASSFPPGTGGEKLFF. The complete variable domain, with remaining parts taken from reference TRBV28 and TRBJ1-4, reads DVKVTQSSRYLVKRTGEKVFLECVQDMDHENMFWYRQDPGLGLRLIYFSYDVKMKEKGDIPEGYSVSREKKERFSLILESASTNQTSMYLCASSFPPGTGGEKLFFGSGTQLSVL.

The V gene is TRBV7-9, the J gene TRBJ2-7; 7 bases line up with TRBD2. Trimming cost V 0 bases and J 3 bases; bases outside gene matches: 8. The CDR3 has 16 amino acids. Germline loops: CDR1 SEHNR, CDR2 FQNEAQ (reference sequence). CDR3 protein: CASSLARGEQGYEQYF. CDR3 sequence (DNA): TGTGCCAGCAGCTTAGCCCGGGGGGAGCAGGGCTACGAGCAGTACTTC. The full variable domain, with the rest looked up from reference TRBV7-9 and TRBJ2-7, is DTGVSQNPRHKITKRGQNVTFRCDPISEHNRLYWYRQTLGQGPEFLTYFQNEAQLEKSRLLSDRFSAERPKGSFSTLEIQRTEQGDSAMYLCASSLARGEQGYEQYFGPGTRLTVT.

The rearrangement links TRBV15 to TRBJ2-7, with D possibly TRBD1 on 6 matching bases. The CDR3 runs 13 residues. Germline assignment: CDR1 LNHNV and CDR2 YYDKDF (reference sequence). Trimming stripped 4 bases from V and 7 bases from J, with 14 bases between. Here the CDR3 reads CATSTRHREEQYF. CDR3 nucleotides: TGTGCCACCAGCACAAGACACAGGGAGGAGCAGTACTTC.

This clone occurred once. V is TRBV11-2 and J is TRBJ1-1, with TRBD1 matching over 9 bases. J was trimmed by 4 bases and V by 5 bases; bases with no gene match: 8. This CDR3 spans 15 amino acids. Germline V gene lookup returns CDR1 SGHAT and CDR2 FQNNGV. This chain's CDR3 is CASSPRTGEFTEAFF. The CDR3 nucleotides read TGTGCCAGCAGCCCCCGGACAGGGGAGTTCACTGAAGCTTTCTTT.

The rearrangement links TRBV7-6 to TRBJ2-7; 9 nucleotides align to TRBD2. Germline trimming cut 4 bases from V and 0 bases from J; bases unmatched to any gene: 16. The CDR3 covers 19 residues. Looked up from germline, CDR1 is SGHVS and CDR2 is FNYEAQ. In nucleotides, the CDR3 is TGTGCCAGCAGCTATACGTCTAGCGGGAAGGGGGGGATCTCCTACGAGCAGTACTTC. Translation: CASSYTSSGKGGISYEQYF. The full variable domain, completed using reference TRBV7-6 and TRBJ2-7, is GAGVSQSPRYKVTKRGQDVALRCDPISGHVSLYWYRQALGQGPEFLTYFNYEAQQDKSGLPNDRFSAERPEGSISTLTIQRTEQRDSAMYRCASSYTSSGKGGISYEQYFGPGTRLTVT.

This clone has only a few counts. The chain has TRBV28 and TRBJ1-6, with 12 positions matching TRBD1. There are 14 residues in the CDR3. V was pared by 4 bases and J by 12 bases, with 4 bases of the junction left unmatched. CDR1 is MDHEN, CDR2 SYDVKM, per germline. The CDR3 DNA reads as TGTGCCAGCAGTTCCGGGACAGGGGGCGAACCCCTCCACTTT. The encoded protein is CASSSGTGGEPLHF.

V gene TRBV18 combines with J gene TRBJ2-2; possibly TRBD1 for D (5 bases). This CDR3 has 15 amino acids. V was pared by 3 bases and J by 1 base, with 9 bases between. Germline V CDR1 and CDR2: KGHSH, LQKENI. The CDR3 sequence: CASSPKQVNTGELFF. The CDR3 nucleotides read TGTGCCAGCTCACCGAAACAGGTGAACACCGGGGAGCTGTTTTTT.

The chain joins TRBV7-9 to TRBJ1-5; D remains unclear. V was pared by 6 bases and J by 3 bases, with 9 bases between. Germline values: CDR1 SEHNR, CDR2 FQNEAQ (reference sequence). The CDR3 runs to 13 residues. CDR3 nucleotide sequence: TGTGCCAGCAGGGGAGGGAACAATCAGCCCCAGCATTTT. This sequence encodes CASRGGNNQPQHF.

The V and J genes are TRBV5-4 and TRBJ1-2, with 7 bases matching TRBD1. The CDR3 sequence is 14 residues long. Germline loops: CDR1 SGHNT, CDR2 YYREEE (reference sequence). Trimming removed 0 bases from V and 4 bases from J; junction bases left unmatched: 3. The CDR3 is CASSLAGTAYGYTF. The DNA for the CDR3 is TGTGCCAGCAGCTTGGCCGGGACAGCCTATGGCTACACCTTC.

The rearrangement links TRBV9 to TRBJ1-3, with no clear D. The V gene's germline CDR1 is SGDLS and CDR2 YYNGEE. V lost 2 bases and J lost 0, with 9 bases in between. CDR3 length: 15 amino acids. CDR3 residues: CASSVETGSGNTIYF. The CDR3 bases are TGTGCCAGCAGCGTCGAGACGGGCTCTGGAAACACCATATATTTT.

This CDR3 is CASSSSRDRGRPSYEQYF. For the CDR3, the DNA is TGTGCCAGTAGTTCCTCCCGGGACAGGGGGCGCCCCTCCTACGAGCAGTACTTC. The chain is built from TRBV19 and TRBJ2-7; 12 nucleotides align to TRBD1. V was clipped by 5 bases and J by 0 bases; unmatched bases: 11. CDR1 and CDR2 (germline): LNHDA, SQIVND (reference sequence). The CDR3 sequence is 18 residues long.

The chain is built from TRBV5-6 and TRBJ2-4; the D gene is possibly TRBD2 (6 bases). V lost 4 bases and J lost 3, with 20 bases in between. CDR1 and CDR2 from the germline V gene are SGHDT and YYEEEE. There are 17 residues in the CDR3. CDR3 sequence (DNA): TGTGCCAGCAGCGTCTCTTCGAGCGGGCATTTCAAAAACATTCAGTACTTC. Translation: CASSVSSSGHFKNIQYF. The full variable domain, rest sourced from reference TRBV5-6 and TRBJ2-4, is DAGVTQSPTHLIKTRGQQVTLRCSPKSGHDTVSWYQQALGQGPQFIFQYYEEEERQRGNFPDRFSGHQFPNYSSELNVNALLLGDSALYLCASSVSSSGHFKNIQYFGAGTRLSVL.

This chain joins TRBV5-8 and TRBJ1-2, with 8 positions matching TRBD1. The germline gives CDR1 SGHTS, CDR2 YDEGEE. With 4 bases clipped from V and 6 bases from J, the junction kept 11 bases outside the gene matches. The CDR3 totals 15 residues. CDR3 protein: CASSLLLAGGHGYTF. The CDR3 DNA is TGTGCCAGCAGCCTTTTGTTGGCAGGGGGCCATGGCTACACCTTC. Full variable domain (remainder filled in from reference TRBV5-8 and TRBJ1-2): EAGVTQSPTHLIKTRGQQATLRCSPISGHTSVYWYQQALGLGLQFLLWYDEGEERNRGNFPPRFSGRQFPNYSSELNVNALELEDSALYLCASSLLLAGGHGYTFGSGTRLTVV.

There are a few counts of this clone. This chain uses TRBV7-8 with TRBJ1-2; D may be TRBD1 (6 bases). Germline-derived CDR1 and CDR2 are SGHVS and FQNEAQ. This CDR3 region has 16 residues. The V gene lost 0 bases and the J gene lost 10 bases, with 21 bases spanning the gap. CDR3 protein: CASSLAYPTGVEVYTF. The DNA of the CDR3 is TGTGCCAGCAGCTTAGCCTATCCGACAGGAGTAGAAGTCTACACCTTC.